The 19 T cell receptor beta chains listed next were all sequenced from one sample in a study of patients and donors after allogeneic stem cell transplantation. TCRdb reanalysed the RT-PCR reads using MiXCR and keeps one entry per CDR3 protein. The data contain 410,000 or so distinct CDR3 sequences, around 16% of them singletons. Sample: blood, either unsorted or a sorted T cell fraction (not recorded which). The receptors originated from a human donor who was either an allogeneic HSCT recipient or a stem cell or donor lymphocyte infusion donor (not recorded which). It is not recorded whose cells these are; they may come from a transplant donor.

This clonotype was seen ten or more times. The gene calls are TRBV29-1 and TRBJ2-1; D not certain. CDR1 is SQVTM and CDR2 is ANQGSEA in the germline V gene. V dropped 2 bases and J dropped 5 bases, with 7 bases sitting between them. CDR3 length: 12 residues. CDR3 amino acids: CSVERDNNEQFF. The CDR3 nucleotides are TGCAGCGTTGAACGTGACAACAATGAGCAGTTCTTC.

This chain joins TRBV7-9 and TRBJ2-6, with no clear D. V was pared by 7 bases and J by 0 bases, with 7 bases between. The CDR3 is 14 amino acids. Germline CDR1 SEHNR, CDR2 FQNEAQ (reference sequence). The CDR3 DNA reads as TGTGCCAGCACCGAAAGCTCTGGGGCCAACGTCCTGACTTTC. As protein: CASTESSGANVLTF. The entire variable domain, with the rest obtained from reference TRBV7-9 and TRBJ2-6, is as follows: DTGVSQNPRHKITKRGQNVTFRCDPISEHNRLYWYRQTLGQGPEFLTYFQNEAQLEKSRLLSDRFSAERPKGSFSTLEIQRTEQGDSAMYLCASTESSGANVLTFGAGSRLTVL.

This clonotype occurred a few times. This chain joins TRBV7-9 and TRBJ1-2, with a tentative D call TRBD1 (5 bases). The CDR3 sequence is 13 residues long. CDR1 and CDR2 (germline): SEHNR, FQNEAQ (reference sequence). Trimming took 5 bases from V and 2 from J, leaving 9 bases between them. The CDR3 DNA sequence: TGTGCCAGCAGCGGGGGACGGAACTATGGCTACACCTTC. Translating gives CASSGGRNYGYTF.

The chain links TRBV5-1 to TRBJ2-7, with 7 bases lining up with TRBD1. Trimming at V came to 4 bases and at J to 1 base, leaving 8 bases not matched to a gene. The CDR3 extends over 15 amino acids. Germline assignment: CDR1 SGHRS and CDR2 YFSETQ. CDR3 in amino acids: CASSPGQEPSYEQYF. CDR3 nucleotides: TGCGCCAGCAGCCCCGGACAGGAGCCATCCTACGAGCAGTACTTC. The entire variable domain, with the rest obtained from reference TRBV5-1 and TRBJ2-7, is as follows: KAGVTQTPRYLIKTRGQQVTLSCSPISGHRSVSWYQQTPGQGLQFLFEYFSETQRNKGNFPGRFSGRQFSNSRSEMNVSTLELGDSALYLCASSPGQEPSYEQYFGPGTRLTVT.

There are a few counts of this clonotype. The rearrangement links TRBV12-3 or TRBV12-4 to TRBJ2-2; D remains ambiguous. V shed 6 bases and J shed 10 bases, with 12 bases lying between them. This CDR3 has 12 amino acids. CDR3 nucleotide sequence: TGTGCCAGCAGCCCGCCTAACGAGGAGCTGTTTTTT. Translated: CASSPPNEELFF.

The J gene is TRBJ2-3, the V gene TRBV7-9, with D perhaps matching TRBD2 (6 bases). Trimming pared 5 bases from V and 3 bases from J, leaving 18 bases between. Per germline, CDR1 SEHNR and CDR2 FQNEAQ (reference sequence). The CDR3 covers 16 residues. Written as DNA, the CDR3 is TGTGCCAGCAGCCCACCTGGAGGGAGGAGGACAGATACGCAGTATTTT. It yields the protein CASSPPGGRRTDTQYF.

J is TRBJ2-1 and V is TRBV11-1, with 16 nucleotides matching TRBD2. The V segment lost 6 bases and the J segment 6 bases; nucleotides outside the gene matches: 11. CDR3 length: 18 residues. Germline CDR1 reads SGHAT; CDR2 reads FQDESV (reference sequence). The CDR3 nucleotides are TGTGCCAGCAGACCGGGACTAGCGGGGGGGCCCCGTGGCAATGAGCAGTTCTTC. Protein product: CASRPGLAGGPRGNEQFF. Full variable domain (missing parts from reference TRBV11-1 and TRBJ2-1): EAEVAQSPRYKITEKSQAVAFWCDPISGHATLYWYRQILGQGPELLVQFQDESVVDDSQLPKDRFSAERLKGVDSTLKIQPAELGDSAMYLCASRPGLAGGPRGNEQFFGPGTRLTVL.

In this sample, this clonotype turned up a few times. This chain uses TRBV7-6 with TRBJ2-5; D is ambiguous. This CDR3 has 14 amino acids. The germline V gene encodes CDR1 SGHVS and CDR2 FNYEAQ. V lost 1 base, J lost 6 bases, and 12 bases lay in between. In DNA form, the CDR3 reads TGTGCCAGCAGCTTAGATGCCAAGACAAAGACCCAGTACTTC. It translates to CASSLDAKTKTQYF.

The V gene is TRBV19, the J gene TRBJ2-2, with D possibly called TRBD1 or TRBD2 (5 bases each). Between the trimmed V and J ends, which lost 5 bases and 2 bases, there was a span of 12 bases. This CDR3 comprises 15 residues. Germline CDR1 LNHDA, CDR2 SQIVND (reference sequence). Written as DNA, the CDR3 is TGTGCCAGTAGTCCGCCGGGGCGAAACACCGGGGAGCTGTTTTTT. This gives the protein CASSPPGRNTGELFF.

Only a few counts were recorded for this clonotype. This chain joins TRBV12-3 or TRBV12-4 and TRBJ2-1, with 14 nucleotides matching TRBD2. The CDR3 extends over 19 amino acids. The ends lost 2 bases at V and 7 bases at J; junction bases unmatched: 13. The DNA for the CDR3 is TGTGCCAGCAGTTTAAAGACTAGCGGGAGGGCCGGTAGGCGAAATGAGCAGTTCTTC. It translates to CASSLKTSGRAGRRNEQFF.

The chain combines TRBV9 with TRBJ2-3; maybe TRBD2 (6 bases). From germline, CDR1 is SGDLS and CDR2 YYNGEE. The CDR3 runs to 15 residues. Trimming removed 2 bases at V and 2 bases at J, with 12 bases between. CDR3 nucleotides: TGTGCCAGCAGCGTTCCGGGACTTGACACAGATACGCAGTATTTT. Its protein is CASSVPGLDTDTQYF.

In this sample, this clonotype turned up a few times. The chain links TRBV5-1 to TRBJ1-6; unclear D gene. With 4 bases removed from V and 6 bases from J, the gap between germline ends came to 8 bases. The germline gives CDR1 SGHRS, CDR2 YFSETQ. The CDR3 length is 13 residues. The CDR3 bases are TGCGCCAGCAGCCCACGGGCTAATTCACCCCTCCACTTT. Protein: CASSPRANSPLHF.

This sequence joins TRBV6-1 and TRBJ1-6; 8 nucleotides agree with TRBD1. The junction had 9 bases not matched to a gene; V was cut back by 2 bases and J by 9 bases. Germline V lookup: CDR1 MNHNS, CDR2 SASEGT. There are 16 residues in the CDR3. In nucleotides, the CDR3 is TGTGCCAGCAGTGAAATGCCGACAGGGGAAAGTTCACCCCTCCACTTT. Protein product: CASSEMPTGESSPLHF.

This clonotype was detected only a few times. The chain joins TRBV3-1 to TRBJ2-4; a possible D gene is TRBD2 (5 bases). CDR1 and CDR2 (germline): LGHDT, YNNKEL (reference sequence). The length of the CDR3 is 21 residues. V was trimmed by 4 bases and J by 2 bases, leaving 30 bases between them. DNA of the CDR3: TGTGCCAGCAGCCTCACCTTACCGGACTCCGACGGAAGGAGGCCCAAAAACATTCAGTACTTC. As protein: CASSLTLPDSDGRRPKNIQYF.

This chain joins TRBV27 and TRBJ1-5; 8 bases are a match to TRBD1. The CDR3 totals 15 residues. In germline, CDR1 is MNHEY, CDR2 SMNVEV (reference sequence). V gave up 8 bases and J gave up 5 bases; unmatched junction bases: 11. The DNA for the CDR3 is TGTGCCAGCTCCCACGGAGACAGGGGCCATCAGCCCCAGCATTTT. The encoded protein is CASSHGDRGHQPQHF.

This clonotype showed up just a few times. J is TRBJ1-6 and V is TRBV20-1, with 7 nucleotides matching TRBD1. The CDR3 runs 16 residues. Germline V CDR1 and CDR2: DFQATT, SNEGSKA (reference sequence). V trimming: 0 bases; J trimming: 6 bases; junction bases outside the gene matches: 8. The CDR3 region is CSARDRQGRGNSPLHF. CDR3 DNA sequence: TGCAGTGCTAGAGATCGACAGGGAAGGGGTAATTCACCCCTCCACTTT.

A few counts support this clonotype. This chain links TRBV6-5 with TRBJ2-3; 9 bases are shared with TRBD1. Germline V gives CDR1 MNHEY, CDR2 SVGAGI. The CDR3 length is 16 residues. V was clipped by 2 bases and J by 1 base; unmatched bases: 4. In DNA, the CDR3 is TGTGCCAGCAGTTACCGGGACAGGGTAGGCACAGATACGCAGTATTTT. Amino acids: CASSYRDRVGTDTQYF.

This clonotype was found a few times. V gene TRBV21-1 combines with J gene TRBJ2-5; TRBD1 was called by the table and not checked on the DNA. TRBV21-1 is deemed a pseudogene. The CDR3 contains 18 residues. CDR3 sequence (DNA): TGTGCCAGCATCCCCCCGGGTAGGCTCTACCCGTACCAAGAGACCCAGTACTTC. Amino acid sequence: CASIPPGRLYPYQETQYF.

Worth noting for this clonotype: The limits of the CDR3 on the DNA are not certain, so only TCRdb's listed CDR3 is given. The chain joins TRBV21-1 to TRBJ2-2; the table's D call, TRBD1, was not checked against the DNA. TRBV21-1 is marked as a pseudogene. The CDR3 is 16 amino acids in total, end residues counted. Here the CDR3 reads CASSKEGQGAPGSCFF.